These T cell receptor beta chains were read from a single sample in a study of blood T cells in healthy people across ages. TCRdb passed the 5' RACE reads through MiXCR, listing each CDR3 protein once. This table holds around 1,600,000 distinct CDR3 sequences, about 42% found once. The material sequenced was blood. Source of these receptors: a woman under 30 in good health. CDR3s include the opening cysteine and the closing phenylalanine or tryptophan. D genes are given only for firm matches. Size values are once, few and many counts, or a class for expanded clones, and some rows have none.

>TRBJ2-3|TRBV3-1|.|TRBD2
CASSQDLGPSPSGGYRTDTQYF
TGTGCCAGCAGCCAAGATCTTGGGCCCTCGCCTAGCGGGGGTTACCGCACAGATACGCAGTATTTT
>TRBJ2-1|TRBV16|.|TRBD2
CASSTRGLALLNEQFF
TGTGCCAGCAGCACCCGGGGACTAGCGCTTTTGAATGAGCAGTTCTTC
>TRBJ2-1|TRBV20-1|.|TRBD2
CSARARERNNEQFF
TGCAGTGCTAGAGCGCGGGAGAGAAACAATGAGCAGTTCTTC
>TRBJ1-5|TRBV2|few|.
CASSNERSQPQHF
TGTGCCAGCAGTAATGAAAGAAGTCAGCCCCAGCATTTT
>TRBJ2-1|TRBV7-3|.|.
CASSYSHGYNEQFF
TGTGCCAGCAGCTACAGCCATGGCTACAATGAGCAGTTCTTC
>TRBJ2-3|TRBV18|.|.
CASSPVPDSGPSTDTQYF
TGTGCCAGCTCACCAGTACCGGACAGTGGACCTAGCACAGATACGCAGTATTTT
>TRBJ2-7|TRBV25-1|few|.
CASNRDIDEQYF
TGTGCCAGCAATCGGGACATCGACGAGCAGTACTTC
>TRBJ1-2|TRBV5-1|once|.
CASSPTGPHRSYTF
TGCGCCAGCAGCCCCACAGGGCCCCATCGAAGCTACACCTTC
>TRBJ2-3|TRBV5-1|.|TRBD2
CASSSASLSGATDTQYF
TGCGCCAGCAGCTCAGCATCCCTTAGCGGGGCCACAGATACGCAGTATTTT
>TRBJ1-2|TRBV20-1|.|TRBD1
CSASRDRGHDYGYTF
TGCAGTGCGAGCCGGGACAGGGGGCATGACTATGGCTACACCTTC
>TRBJ2-1|TRBV11-2|.|TRBD2
CASSQKTSGSETQFF
TGTGCCAGCAGCCAGAAGACTAGCGGGAGTGAGACCCAGTTCTTC
>TRBJ2-3|TRBV20-1|.|.
CSAQGADRGVTQYF
TGCAGTGCCCAAGGCGCTGATAGGGGGGTTACGCAGTATTTT
>TRBJ2-3|TRBV20-1|few|TRBD1
CSATTGGDTQYF
TGCAGTGCAACGACAGGGGGGGATACGCAGTATTTT
>TRBJ2-7|TRBV20-1|.|TRBD2
CSARYFGLAYEQYF
TGCAGTGCTAGGTATTTCGGACTAGCTTACGAGCAGTACTTC
>TRBJ2-6|TRBV7-8|.|.
CASSPSGGAPSGANVLTF
TGTGCCAGCAGCCCTAGTGGGGGGGCGCCCTCTGGGGCCAACGTCCTGACTTTC
>TRBJ2-3|TRBV7-3|.|.
CASSITSDAQYF
TGTGCCAGCAGCATCACTTCAGATGCGCAGTATTTT
>TRBJ1-2|TRBV28|.|.
CASSSRGRAGYGYTF
TGTGCCAGCAGTTCCCGAGGGAGGGCGGGCTATGGCTACACCTTC
>TRBJ1-5|TRBV11-2|.|TRBD1
CASSEYSTGIGQPQHF
TGTGCCAGCAGCGAGTATTCGACAGGGATTGGACAGCCCCAGCATTTT
>TRBJ1-2|TRBV5-1|.|.
CASSSSKGDCYTF
TGCGCCAGCAGCTCGTCAAAGGGGGATTGCTACACCTTC
>TRBJ1-5|TRBV12-3/TRBV12-4|.|.
CASSFGVNDQPQHF
TGTGCCAGCAGTTTTGGTGTGAACGATCAGCCCCAGCATTTT
>TRBJ2-2|TRBV20-1|.|.
CSATGPATGELFF
TGCAGTGCCACCGGGCCGGCCACCGGGGAGCTGTTTTTT
>TRBJ2-4|TRBV4-2|.|.
CASSQGGFRQGGNIQYF
TGTGCCAGCAGCCAAGGGGGATTTCGGCAGGGAGGAAACATTCAGTACTTC
>TRBJ2-7|TRBV7-9|.|TRBD2
CASSLVASGSTEQYF
TGTGCCAGCAGCTTAGTGGCTAGCGGATCTACGGAGCAGTACTTC
>TRBJ2-4|TRBV4-3|.|TRBD1
CASSQKQGNIQYF
TGCGCCAGCAGCCAAAAACAGGGGAACATTCAGTACTTC
>TRBJ2-7|TRBV29-1|.|TRBD2
CSVETTSGGDYEQYF
TGCAGCGTCGAGACGACTAGCGGGGGGGACTACGAGCAGTACTTC
>TRBJ1-4|TRBV2|.|.
CASSELIATNEKLFF
TGTGCCAGCAGTGAATTAATCGCAACTAATGAAAAACTGTTTTTT
>TRBJ1-5|TRBV6-2/TRBV6-3|few|.
CASTLGPYSNQPQHF
TGTGCCAGCACCCTAGGGCCTTATAGCAATCAGCCCCAGCATTTT
>TRBJ2-3|TRBV3-1|.|.
CASSQVGGLSTDTQYF
TGTGCCAGCAGCCAAGTCGGGGGACTCAGCACAGATACGCAGTATTTT
>TRBJ2-1|TRBV24-1|.|TRBD1
CATRGTADNEQFF
TGTGCCACCAGGGGGACAGCCGACAATGAGCAGTTCTTC
>TRBJ2-7|TRBV19|few|.
CASSMTQFYEQYF
TGTGCCAGTAGTATGACCCAGTTCTACGAGCAGTACTTC
>TRBJ2-5|TRBV4-3|few|TRBD2
CASSQGLAGIETQYF
TGCGCCAGCAGCCAAGGACTAGCGGGGATAGAGACCCAGTACTTC
>TRBJ2-5|TRBV20-1|many|.
CSARVGETQYF
TGCAGTGCTAGAGTGGGGGAGACCCAGTACTTC
>TRBJ2-5|TRBV12-5|.|TRBD2
CASAMGLAGLQETQYF
TGTGCTAGTGCCATGGGACTAGCGGGGCTACAAGAGACCCAGTACTTC
>TRBJ1-1|TRBV4-3|few|.
CASSQGRQVLNTEAFF
TGCGCCAGCAGCCAAGGCCGACAGGTCTTGAACACTGAAGCTTTCTTT
>TRBJ1-2|TRBV5-1|.|.
CASSLGFSQGYYGYTF
TGCGCCAGCAGCCTAGGCTTCTCACAGGGATACTATGGCTACACCTTC
>TRBJ2-1|TRBV9|.|.
CASSLRPGPTYNEQFF
TGTGCCAGCAGCTTACGTCCTGGACCAACCTACAATGAGCAGTTCTTC
>TRBJ1-1|TRBV20-1|.|TRBD1
CSAKTGAATMNTEAFF
TGCAGTGCCAAGACAGGGGCAGCGACAATGAACACTGAAGCTTTCTTT
>TRBJ2-2|TRBV4-2|few|TRBD2
CASRLGGGLHTGELFF
TGTGCCAGCAGGCTTGGGGGGGGACTCCACACCGGGGAGCTGTTTTTT
>TRBJ1-2|TRBV9|.|TRBD1
CASSAGTGANYGYTF
TGTGCCAGCAGCGCGGGGACAGGAGCTAACTATGGCTACACCTTC
>TRBJ2-1|TRBV27|few|TRBD2
CASSRLAGGLLEDNEQFF
TGTGCCAGCAGTAGACTAGCGGGAGGTCTCCTCGAGGACAATGAGCAGTTCTTC
>TRBJ2-7|TRBV4-3|.|TRBD2
CASSQQLATLYNEQYF
TGCGCCAGCAGCCAGCAACTAGCGACACTCTACAATGAGCAGTACTTC
>TRBJ2-7|TRBV20-1|.|.
CSARALRSATNEQYF
TGCAGTGCTAGGGCACTGAGGAGTGCGACCAACGAGCAGTACTTC
>TRBJ2-3|TRBV28|few|TRBD2
CASSFPWKKAGGNTDTQYF
TGTGCCAGCAGTTTTCCTTGGAAGAAAGCGGGGGGTAATACAGATACGCAGTATTTT
>TRBJ2-4|TRBV12-3/TRBV12-4|.|TRBD1
CASSPGQKNIQYF
TGTGCCAGCAGCCCGGGACAGAAAAACATTCAGTACTTC
>TRBJ2-1|TRBV7-9|.|.
CASSFAGHDNEQFF
TGTGCCAGCAGCTTTGCCGGACACGACAATGAGCAGTTCTTC
>TRBJ1-5|TRBV14|.|.
CASDLSGYSNQPQHF
TGTGCCTCCGACCTCAGCGGGTATAGCAATCAGCCCCAGCATTTT
>TRBJ2-5|TRBV29-1|.|.
CSVEVRNEEIQYF
TGCAGCGTTGAAGTTCGGAATGAAGAGATCCAGTACTTC
>TRBJ1-1|TRBV20-1|few|.
CSAGGEYTEAFF
TGCAGTGCGGGGGGAGAGTACACTGAAGCTTTCTTT
>TRBJ1-5|TRBV7-2|.|.
CASSLGGQINQPQHF
TGTGCCAGCAGCTTAGGTGGGCAGATCAATCAGCCCCAGCATTTT
>TRBJ2-1|TRBV29-1|few|.
CSVWGAGNEQFF
TGCAGCGTATGGGGGGCAGGTAATGAGCAGTTCTTC
>TRBJ1-6|TRBV4-3|few|TRBD1
CASSQEDRGYGPLHF
TGCGCCAGCAGCCAAGAGGACAGGGGCTACGGGCCCCTCCACTTT
>TRBJ2-1|TRBV10-3|.|TRBD1
CAISGTGQGNEQLF
TGTGCCATCAGTGGTACGGGACAGGGCAATGAGCAGCTCTTC
>TRBJ2-2|TRBV28|few|.
CASRPGLYTGELFF
TGTGCCAGCAGGCCGGGACTCTACACCGGGGAGCTGTTTTTT